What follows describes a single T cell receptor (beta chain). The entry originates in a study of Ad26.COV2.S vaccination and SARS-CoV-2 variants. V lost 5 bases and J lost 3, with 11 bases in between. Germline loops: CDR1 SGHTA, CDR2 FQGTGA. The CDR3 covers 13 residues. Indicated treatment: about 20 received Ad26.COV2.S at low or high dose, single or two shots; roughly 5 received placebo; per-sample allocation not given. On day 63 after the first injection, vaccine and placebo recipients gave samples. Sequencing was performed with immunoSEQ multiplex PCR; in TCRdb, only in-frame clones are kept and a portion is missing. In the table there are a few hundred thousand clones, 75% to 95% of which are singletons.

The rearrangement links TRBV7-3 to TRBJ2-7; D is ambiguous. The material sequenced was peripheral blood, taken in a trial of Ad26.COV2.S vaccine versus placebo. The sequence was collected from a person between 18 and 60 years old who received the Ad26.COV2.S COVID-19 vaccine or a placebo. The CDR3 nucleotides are TGTGCCAGCAGCCTCTTCTTAGGCTACGAGCAGTACTTC. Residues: CASSLFLGYEQYF.